The text below deals with one T cell receptor (beta chain). Its cognate antigen is unknown. A junction end diverges from the germline sequence, so it may reflect a read error. This same CDR3 is encoded by further DNA sequences in the sample. Germline CDR1 LGHNA, CDR2 YNFKEQ. CDR3 size: 16 residues. In the PCR, 60 Vbeta and 13 Jbeta primers were used. TCRdb's copy holds only in-frame clones and misses some; the assay was immunoSEQ multiplex PCR. Of 300,000 or so clones listed, approximately 84% are singletons. This specimen belongs to a study of cytomegalovirus exposure and HLA in healthy donors. Study-level results: Associated with cytomegalovirus, according to the listing, were 170 or so TCR beta chains. When a later analysis compared HLA-associated TCR beta chains with equally common others, the HLA-associated chains turned out to be more clonally expanded and to have lower generation probabilities. Indistinguishability led to the exclusion of some V segments, TRBV6-2 and TRBV6-3 included.

Sequencing was performed on PBMCs. The chain couples TRBV4-2 to TRBJ2-1, with a tentative D call TRBD2 (5 bases). This TCR was sampled from a woman aged 35 to 49 in good health and CMV-seropositive. The CDR3 DNA is TGTGCCAGCAGCCAAGATTGGAGGCAGTCCAACAATGAACAGTTCTTC. Amino acid sequence: CASSQDWRQSNNEQFF.